This T cell receptor (beta chain) was sequenced in a study of blood T cell repertoires in COVID-19. Looking at the study overall: Italy, Spain and the United States were the sources of the convalescent and acute COVID-19 samples. T cells, B-cell-depleted T cells, or PBMCs supplied cDNA or gDNA.

This CDR3 is built from 15 residues. V trimming: 10 bases; J trimming: 3 bases; junction bases outside the gene matches: 10. The germline V gene encodes CDR1 WSHSY and CDR2 SAAADI. Per the original data handling: Reference gene primer amplification yielded estimated nucleated cell counts. Using immunoSEQ multiplex PCR, the repertoire was profiled, and TCRdb retains in-frame clones only, with some absent. That table is the source of V, J and clone size, and D and trimming were worked out from the DNA. There are 130,000 or so clones in the sample; over 60% occur only once, and 16% lies in the top ten. The sample comprised peripheral blood. V is TRBV10-2 and J is TRBJ2-1; 9 nucleotides line up with TRBD1. The source of this sequence is a man in his forties or fifties with acute or convalescent COVID-19. The CDR3 sequence: CATVAGTGIYNEQFF. DNA for the CDR3: TGCGCCACCGTAGCCGGGACAGGGATCTACAATGAGCAGTTCTTC.